This entry lists 14 T cell receptor beta chains sequenced from one sample in a study of T cells in women clearing cervical HPV infection. Method: immunoSEQ multiplex PCR; TCRdb's copy keeps in-frame clones and lacks some. The ten most abundant clones cover 2% to 3% of a sample with approximately 21,000 clones. The material sequenced was blood buffy coat. These TCRs come from a woman between 18 and 70 years old with a cervical HPV16 infection that either progressed to CIN3+ or cleared (not recorded which).

A word on this clone: The read terminates 3 residues before the CDR3 end, so the remaining end is supplied by the germline J gene. V and J are TRBV6-2 or TRBV6-3 and TRBJ2-1, with 12 bases lining up with TRBD2. Trimming at V came to 5 bases and at J to 9 bases, leaving 11 bases not matched to a gene. The CDR3 has 16 residues. The germline V gene has CDR1 MNHEY and CDR2 SVGEGT. The CDR3 loop is CASSPPLAGGPGEQFF. The CDR3 bases that were read are TGTGCCAGCAGTCCACCCCTAGCGGGGGGGCCGGGTGAG.

Details on this clone: The CDR3 extends 3 residues past the end of the read, so its final part is completed from the germline J gene. The chain combines TRBV5-1 with TRBJ2-3; D remains unclear. This CDR3 is built from 13 residues. Per the germline V gene, CDR1 is SGHRS and CDR2 is YFSETQ. Trimming removed 0 bases from V and 1 base from J, with 3 bases in between. CDR3 in amino acids: CASSLAGTDTQYF. The CDR3 DNA, read in part, is TGCGCCAGCAGCTTGGCGGGCACAGATACG.

Concerning this clone itself: Coverage ceases 3 residues before the CDR3 finishes, and the germline J gene fills in the end. The chain has TRBV2 and TRBJ2-7; no definite D call. Germline V gives CDR1 SNHLY, CDR2 FYNNEI. V lost 4 bases and J 0 bases, leaving 13 bases between the germline ends. This CDR3 region has 15 residues. Partial CDR3 DNA: TGTGCCAGCAGTGCTGGCCCTTTAAGCTCCTACGAG. It specifies CASSAGPLSSYE. The whole CDR3 region reads CASSAGPLSSYEQYF. The variable domain in full, completed from reference TRBV2 and TRBJ2-7, reads EPEVTQTPSHQVTQMGQEVILRCVPISNHLYFYWYRQILGQKVEFLVSFYNNEISEKSEIFDDQFSVERPDGSNFTLKIRSTKLEDSAMYFCASSAGPLSSYEQYFGPGTRLTVT.

A word on this clone: The read comes to an end 3 residues before the CDR3 does, leaving the germline J gene to fill in the end. The chain has TRBV5-6 and TRBJ2-3; weak D call: TRBD2 (6 bases). From germline, CDR1 is SGHDT and CDR2 YYEEEE. Trimming removed 4 bases at V and 3 bases at J, with 15 bases between. The CDR3 sequence is 15 residues long. This CDR3 is CASSPTSFETDTQYF. Incomplete CDR3 DNA: TGTGCCAGCAGCCCGACTAGTTTTGAGACAGATACG.

A word on this clone: The read ends 3 residues before the CDR3 terminus; that terminus is restored from the germline J gene. The chain couples TRBV19 to TRBJ2-1; 9 bases are shared with TRBD1. The CDR3 extends over 15 amino acids. The J segment lost 3 bases and the V segment lost 6 bases, leaving 6 bases of the junction unmatched. Germline CDR1 LNHDA, CDR2 SQIVND (reference sequence). CDR3 residues: CASSLGTGFYNEQFF. The CDR3 bases that were read are TGTGCCAGTAGCTTGGGGACAGGGTTCTACAATGAG.

To note about this clone: The observed sequence ends 3 residues before the CDR3 terminus, with the missing tail filled in from the germline J gene. The rearrangement links TRBV7-6 to TRBJ1-2; maybe TRBD1 (5 bases). The CDR3 is 17 residues long. Per germline, CDR1 SGHVS and CDR2 FNYEAQ. The CDR3 sequence: CASSLAEGARRAGGYTF. CDR3 DNA, as far as it was read: TGTGCCAGCAGCTTAGCTGAAGGGGCGCGTCGGGCAGGCGGC.

On this clone: The read comes to an end 3 residues before the CDR3 does, leaving the germline J gene to fill in the end. Different DNA sequences within this sample yield the same CDR3. The V call is TRBV13, the J call TRBJ1-3, with D possibly being TRBD1 (6 bases). This CDR3 is built from 13 residues. V lost 8 bases and J 2 bases, leaving 10 bases between the germline ends. Germline-derived CDR1 and CDR2 are PRHDT and FYEKMQ (reference sequence). The covered CDR3 bases are TGTGCCAGCGGTCACAGGGCTGGAAACACC. This gives the protein CASGHRAGNT. The whole CDR3 sequence is CASGHRAGNTIYF. The variable domain in full, completed from reference TRBV13 and TRBJ1-3, reads AAGVIQSPRHLIKEKRETATLKCYPIPRHDTVYWYQQGPGQDPQFLISFYEKMQSDKGSIPDRFSAQQFSDYHSELNMSSLELGDSALYFCASGHRAGNTIYFGEGSWLTVV.

In the case of this clone: The read halts 3 residues ahead of the CDR3 end, with the missing end drawn from the germline J gene. The rearrangement uses TRBV10-2 and TRBJ2-7; D call uncertain. Germline assignment: CDR1 WSHSY and CDR2 SAAADI. The CDR3 is 11 amino acids. Trimming pared 4 bases from V and 6 bases from J, leaving 7 bases between. CDR3 region: CASSGLGEQYF. The CDR3 DNA, read in part, is TGCGCCAGCAGTGGTCTCGGCGAG.

Notes on this clone: Read sequence stops 3 residues before the CDR3 end, and the germline J gene provides the missing end. This chain uses TRBV6-2 or TRBV6-3 with TRBJ1-1; 9 bases are shared with TRBD1. The CDR3 has 14 residues. Looked up from germline, CDR1 is MNHEY and CDR2 is SVGEGT. The J segment lost 7 bases and the V segment lost 6 bases, leaving 9 bases of the junction unmatched. The CDR3 sequence is CASRATGGRSEAFF. Partial CDR3 DNA: TGTGCCAGCAGAGCTACAGGGGGCCGTAGTGAA.

Concerning this clone: The CDR3 end lies 3 residues beyond the end of the read and is filled in from the germline J gene. The chain is built from TRBV7-9 and TRBJ2-2; tentative D call: TRBD2 (6 bases). Germline V gene data show CDR1 as SEHNR and CDR2 as FQNEAQ (reference sequence). The CDR3 loop spans 12 amino acids. The CDR3 bases that were read are TGTGCCAGCACCACGGGGACTGAAAAG. This codes for CASTTGTEK. The complete CDR3 sequence is CASTTGTEKLFF.

A note on this clone: The read ends 3 residues shy of where the CDR3 ends; the end is completed using the germline J gene. J is TRBJ2-1 and V is TRBV7-3; 7 nucleotides line up with TRBD2. The trim removed 1 base at V and 7 bases at J, leaving 10 bases unmatched. CDR3 length equals 16 residues. Germline CDR1 and CDR2: SGHTA and FQGTGA. The part of the CDR3 DNA that was read is TGTGCCAGCAGCTTAATCCGGGGAGGGCCGGGGAATGAG. Translation gives CASSLIRGGPGNE. From start to end, the CDR3 is CASSLIRGGPGNEQFF. Full variable domain (outside the CDR3, taken from reference TRBV7-3 and TRBJ2-1): GAGVSQTPSNKVTEKGKYVELRCDPISGHTALYWYRQSLGQGPEFLIYFQGTGAADDSGLPNDRFFAVRPEGSVSTLKIQRTERGDSAVYLCASSLIRGGPGNEQFFGPGTRLTVL.

Concerning this clone itself: The CDR3 is cut off 3 residues early in the read; its end comes from the germline J gene. The V gene is TRBV7-6, the J gene TRBJ2-3; 9 bases are a match to TRBD2. Germline CDR1 SGHVS, CDR2 FNYEAQ. The J segment lost 2 bases and the V segment lost 2 bases, leaving 5 bases of the junction unmatched. This CDR3 is 16 amino acids long. Incomplete CDR3 DNA: TGTGCCAGCAGCTTATACAGCGGGGGGTCCACAGATACG. Translating gives CASSLYSGGSTDT. The full CDR3 is CASSLYSGGSTDTQYF.

To note about this clone: The CDR3 end lies 3 residues beyond the end of the read and is filled in from the germline J gene. The chain combines TRBV20-1 with TRBJ2-1; the match to TRBD2 covers 14 bases. Germline V gives CDR1 DFQATT, CDR2 SNEGSKA (reference sequence). Trimming at V came to 3 bases and at J to 5 bases, leaving 3 bases not matched to a gene. The CDR3 sequence is 15 residues long. This CDR3 reads CSARGTSGRDNEQFF. The covered CDR3 bases are TGCAGTGCTAGGGGGACTAGCGGGAGAGACAATGAG.

As to this clone: The DNA ends 3 residues before the CDR3 does, and the rest of the CDR3 is filled in from the germline J gene. The V and J genes are TRBV6-2 or TRBV6-3 and TRBJ1-2; perhaps TRBD1 as D (5 bases). This CDR3 contains 14 residues. CDR1 is MNHEY and CDR2 is SVGEGT in the germline V gene. The CDR3 is CASGTSHHTDTYTF. The sequenced CDR3 bases are TGTGCCAGCGGGACTAGCCACCACACAGATACC.